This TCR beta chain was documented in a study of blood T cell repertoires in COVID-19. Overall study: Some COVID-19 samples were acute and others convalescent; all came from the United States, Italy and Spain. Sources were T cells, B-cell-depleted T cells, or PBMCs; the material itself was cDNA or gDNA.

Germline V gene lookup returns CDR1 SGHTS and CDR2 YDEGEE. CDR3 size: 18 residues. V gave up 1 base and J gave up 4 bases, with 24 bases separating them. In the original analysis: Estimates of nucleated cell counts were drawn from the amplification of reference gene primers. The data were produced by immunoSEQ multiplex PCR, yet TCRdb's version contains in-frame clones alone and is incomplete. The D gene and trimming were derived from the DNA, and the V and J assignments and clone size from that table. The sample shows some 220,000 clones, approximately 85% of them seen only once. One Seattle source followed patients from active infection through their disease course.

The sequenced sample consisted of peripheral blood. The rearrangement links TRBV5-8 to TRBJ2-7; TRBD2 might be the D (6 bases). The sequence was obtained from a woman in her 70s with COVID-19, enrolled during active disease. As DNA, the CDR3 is TGTGCCAGCAGCTTGAGCTGGGGGGTACCTAAAATATATTACGAGCAGTACTTC. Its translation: CASSLSWGVPKIYYEQYF.